This entry lists 8 T cell receptor beta chains sequenced from one sample in a study of cytomegalovirus exposure and HLA in healthy donors. TCRdb's table, derived via immunoSEQ multiplex PCR, lists solely in-frame clones and lacks some. The sample lists 150,000 to 200,000 clones; approximately 96% were seen once. Sequencing was performed on PBMCs. The receptors stem from a woman aged 18-35 years in good health and CMV-seronegative.

Note on this clone: The same CDR3 also results from other DNA sequences found in this sample. CDR3 protein: CASSLSPGANTGELFF. In DNA form, the CDR3 reads TGCGCCAGCAGCTTGTCCCCGGGAGCGAACACCGGGGAGCTGTTTTTT. V usage is TRBV5-1 and J usage is TRBJ2-2; TRBD2 might be the D (6 bases). Trimming left V 1 base short and J 0 bases short, with 10 bases between. Per the germline V gene, CDR1 is SGHRS and CDR2 is YFSETQ. The CDR3 is 16 residues long.

The chain has TRBV7-2 and TRBJ1-1; 7 nucleotides align to TRBD1. After removal of 5 bases from V and 1 base from J, the junction contained 1 base not matched to a gene. Per the germline V gene, CDR1 is SGHTA and CDR2 is FQGNSA. There are 13 residues in the CDR3. This chain's CDR3 is CASSAGGNTEAFF. CDR3 DNA sequence: TGTGCCAGCAGCGCAGGGGGGAACACTGAAGCTTTCTTT.

The chain combines TRBV15 with TRBJ2-7, with 11 bases fitting TRBD1. The CDR3 contains 16 residues. After removal of 0 bases from V and 4 bases from J, the junction contained 5 bases not matched to a gene. The germline gives CDR1 LNHNV, CDR2 YYDKDF (reference sequence). The CDR3 here is CATSRDPGTGGYEQYF. CDR3 DNA sequence: TGTGCCACCAGCAGAGACCCCGGGACAGGGGGGTACGAGCAGTACTTC.

This clone was picked up one time. This sequence joins TRBV7-9 and TRBJ2-3; 7 bases are a match to TRBD2. The V and J ends lost 5 bases and 0 bases, in that order; junction bases with no gene match: 11. Germline values: CDR1 SEHNR, CDR2 FQNEAQ (reference sequence). The CDR3 sequence is 17 residues long. CDR3 coding DNA: TGTGCCAGCAGCCTACCATTCGAGCGGGGAAGCACAGATACGCAGTATTTT. Translation gives CASSLPFERGSTDTQYF.

This clone was counted a single time. The rearrangement joins TRBV27 to TRBJ2-1, with 9 bases identical to TRBD2. The CDR3 covers 17 residues. V gave up 9 bases and J gave up 5 bases; unmatched junction bases: 17. Germline CDR1 MNHEY, CDR2 SMNVEV (reference sequence). The DNA for the CDR3 is TGTGCCAGAGGACTAGGAAGCGGGGGGCCCCTACACAATGAGCAGTTCTTC. The encoded protein is CARGLGSGGPLHNEQFF.

This rearrangement joins TRBV13 to TRBJ2-3; 9 positions agree with TRBD1. The junction had 21 bases not matched to a gene; V was cut back by 5 bases and J by 0 bases. Germline V gene lookup returns CDR1 PRHDT and CDR2 FYEKMQ (reference sequence). CDR3 size: 21 residues. The CDR3 spells CASSHRGTGSTMQTSTDTQYF. The CDR3 DNA reads as TGTGCCAGCAGCCACCGAGGGACAGGGAGTACCATGCAGACTAGCACAGATACGCAGTATTTT.

This rearrangement joins TRBV19 to TRBJ1-6; 9 bases map to TRBD1. From germline, CDR1 is LNHDA and CDR2 SQIVND (reference sequence). V was clipped by 6 bases and J by 10 bases; unmatched bases: 4. This CDR3 region has 13 residues. The CDR3 reads CASRDRGVSPLHF. CDR3 DNA: TGTGCCAGTAGGGACAGGGGAGTCTCACCCCTCCACTTT. The variable domain in full, with the rest retrieved from reference TRBV19 and TRBJ1-6, is DGGITQSPKYLFRKEGQNVTLSCEQNLNHDAMYWYRQDPGQGLRLIYYSQIVNDFQKGDIAEGYSVSREKKESFPLTVTSAQKNPTAFYLCASRDRGVSPLHFGNGTRLTVT.

This chain links TRBV5-1 with TRBJ2-5; D remains unclear. CDR3 length: 15 residues. Per germline, CDR1 SGHRS and CDR2 YFSETQ. V shed 0 bases and J shed 5 bases, with 14 bases lying between them. CDR3 region: CASSLGASGRETQYF. CDR3 sequence (DNA): TGCGCCAGCAGCTTGGGGGCCTCTGGCAGGGAGACCCAGTACTTC.